This TCR beta chain was recovered during a study of cytomegalovirus exposure and HLA in healthy donors. Notes on the study in general: Apparent HLA restriction characterized most CMV-associated TCR beta chains in a later analysis. Of the V segments, some could not be distinguished, including TRBV6-2 and TRBV6-3, and were excluded.

Researchers ran the PCR with 60 Vbeta and 13 Jbeta primers. Here immunoSEQ multiplex PCR was the method, and the copy in TCRdb shows in-frame clones only, minus some. The data contain 150,000 to 200,000 clones, roughly 85% of them singletons. Note on this clone: Antigen: not known.

The CDR3 runs 15 residues. J lost 5 bases, V lost 5 bases, and 9 bases had no gene match. Germline V CDR1 and CDR2: PRHDT, FYEKMQ (reference sequence). J is TRBJ2-5 and V is TRBV13; the match to TRBD2 covers 9 bases. The sample consisted of PBMCs. This sequence originates from a man between 35 and 55 years old in good health and CMV-seropositive. The CDR3 bases are TGTGCCAGCAGCCCGGGGCTAGCGGGGTGGGAGACCCAGTACTTC. Protein product: CASSPGLAGWETQYF. Using reference TRBV13 and TRBJ2-5 for the parts outside the CDR3, the full variable domain is AAGVIQSPRHLIKEKRETATLKCYPIPRHDTVYWYQQGPGQDPQFLISFYEKMQSDKGSIPDRFSAQQFSDYHSELNMSSLELGDSALYFCASSPGLAGWETQYFGPGTRLLVL.